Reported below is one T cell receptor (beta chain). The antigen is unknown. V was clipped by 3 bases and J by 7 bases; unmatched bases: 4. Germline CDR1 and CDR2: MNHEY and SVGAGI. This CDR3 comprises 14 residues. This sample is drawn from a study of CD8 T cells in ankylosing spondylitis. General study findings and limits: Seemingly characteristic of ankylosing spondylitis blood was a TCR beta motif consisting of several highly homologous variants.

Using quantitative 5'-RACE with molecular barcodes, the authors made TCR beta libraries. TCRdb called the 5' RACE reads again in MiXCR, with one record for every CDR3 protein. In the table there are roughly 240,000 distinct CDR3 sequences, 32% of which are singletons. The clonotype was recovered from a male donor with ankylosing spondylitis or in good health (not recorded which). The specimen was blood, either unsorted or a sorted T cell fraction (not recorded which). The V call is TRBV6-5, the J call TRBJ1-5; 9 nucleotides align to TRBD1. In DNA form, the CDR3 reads TGTGCCAGCAGTTATACAGGGGGCGAACAGCCCCAGCATTTT. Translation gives CASSYTGGEQPQHF.